The 20 T cell receptor beta chains given below trace back to one sample, sequenced in a study of cytomegalovirus exposure and HLA in healthy donors. The PCR ran on 60 Vbeta and 13 Jbeta primers. Repertoires were generated with immunoSEQ multiplex PCR, while TCRdb's copy carries only in-frame clones and drops some. The sample lists over 100,000 clones, around 80% occurring once. The material sequenced was PBMCs. The receptors originated from a woman aged 40 to 50 in good health and CMV-seronegative.

The chain combines TRBV28 with TRBJ2-2, with 7 bases lining up with TRBD2. Germline V gives CDR1 MDHEN, CDR2 SYDVKM. Germline trimming cut 4 bases from V and 4 bases from J; bases unmatched to any gene: 12. This CDR3 comprises 17 residues. In DNA, the CDR3 is TGTGCCAGCAGTTCACGCCGCGGGGGAGTTGGCACCGGGGAGCTGTTTTTT. Residues: CASSSRRGGVGTGELFF.

V usage is TRBV2 and J usage is TRBJ2-5, with 7 bases aligning to TRBD2. From germline, CDR1 is SNHLY and CDR2 FYNNEI. V lost 8 bases, J lost 7 bases, and 7 bases stayed unmatched. The CDR3 is 12 amino acids. CDR3 loop: CASSGLVGTQYF. In DNA form, the CDR3 reads TGTGCCAGCTCCGGACTAGTTGGGACCCAGTACTTC.

This CDR3 reads CASSFPRDRVNTGELFF. The CDR3 DNA follows: TGTGCCAGCAGTTTTCCCCGGGACAGGGTAAACACCGGGGAGCTGTTTTTT. The chain recombines TRBV5-6 with TRBJ2-2, with TRBD1 matching 9 bases. From germline, CDR1 is SGHDT and CDR2 YYEEEE. V lost 5 bases to trimming and J lost 2 bases; unmatched junction nucleotides: 10. CDR3 length: 17 residues.

This clone has only one observation. V gene TRBV11-3 combines with J gene TRBJ2-1; possible D gene TRBD2, 5 bases. Per the germline V gene, CDR1 is SGHNT and CDR2 is YENEEA. The CDR3 length is 16 residues. Between the trimmed V and J ends, which lost 1 base and 0 bases, there was a span of 10 bases. CDR3: CASSLGGRRSYNEQFF. CDR3 DNA sequence: TGTGCCAGCAGCTTAGGCGGGCGTCGCTCCTACAATGAGCAGTTCTTC.

This CDR3 is CATAEAGVLNTEAFF. The CDR3 DNA reads as TGTGCCACCGCGGAGGCAGGAGTCCTGAACACTGAAGCTTTCTTT. The rearrangement links TRBV7-9 to TRBJ1-1; D remains unclear. There are 15 residues in the CDR3. Germline-derived CDR1 and CDR2 are SEHNR and FQNEAQ (reference sequence). V dropped 10 bases and J dropped 0 bases, with 18 bases sitting between them.

The chain recombines TRBV4-1 with TRBJ1-6, with 7 bases that match TRBD1. The CDR3 sequence is 15 residues long. J gave up 9 bases and V 1 base, and 6 bases lay outside the gene matches. CDR1 is MGHRA and CDR2 is YSYEKL in the germline V gene. CDR3 region: CASSQGRGLGSPLHF. In DNA form, the CDR3 reads TGCGCCAGCAGCCAAGGGAGGGGGCTAGGTTCACCCCTCCACTTT.

The V and J genes are TRBV2 and TRBJ1-2, with D perhaps TRBD1 (6 bases). Germline V lookup: CDR1 SNHLY, CDR2 FYNNEI. V dropped 4 bases and J dropped 4 bases, with 19 bases sitting between them. This CDR3 is built from 16 residues. CDR3 sequence reads: CASSGDPGHPFYGYTF. The CDR3 nucleotides are TGTGCCAGCAGTGGGGATCCGGGACATCCGTTCTATGGCTACACCTTC.

This clone has only one observation. The chain combines TRBV5-1 with TRBJ2-7, with a weak D call TRBD1 (5 bases). Germline values: CDR1 SGHRS, CDR2 YFSETQ. Deletions cut 1 base from V and 7 bases from J, with 15 bases between. CDR3 length: 14 residues. CDR3 sequence reads: CASSLLWSTEEQYF. The CDR3, as DNA: TGCGCCAGCAGCTTGTTATGGTCGACAGAAGAGCAGTACTTC. The full variable domain, in which reference TRBV5-1 and TRBJ2-7 provide the parts outside the CDR3, is KAGVTQTPRYLIKTRGQQVTLSCSPISGHRSVSWYQQTPGQGLQFLFEYFSETQRNKGNFPGRFSGRQFSNSRSEMNVSTLELGDSALYLCASSLLWSTEEQYFGPGTRLTVT.

This clone was observed once. This chain links TRBV28 with TRBJ2-7; 8 bases map to TRBD2. Trimming cost V 5 bases and J 3 bases; bases outside gene matches: 9. The germline V gene encodes CDR1 MDHEN and CDR2 SYDVKM. The CDR3 extends over 15 amino acids. Here the CDR3 reads CASSNQAGDFYEQYF. In DNA, the CDR3 is TGTGCCAGCAGTAATCAAGCGGGAGACTTCTACGAGCAGTACTTC.

This chain uses TRBV4-1 with TRBJ1-2; 8 bases are a match to TRBD1. Germline CDR1 and CDR2: MGHRA and YSYEKL. CDR3 size: 13 residues. V gave up 11 bases and J gave up 3 bases; unmatched junction bases: 8. The CDR3 nucleotides are TGCGCCGCTAAAGGACAGGGAGACTATGGCTACACCTTC. Residues: CAAKGQGDYGYTF.

The V call is TRBV13, the J call TRBJ2-7, with TRBD1 as a possible D gene (5 bases). CDR3 size: 13 residues. Trimming took 5 bases from V and 4 from J, leaving 12 bases between them. The germline V gene has CDR1 PRHDT and CDR2 FYEKMQ (reference sequence). CDR3 sequence: CASSDSDIYEQYF. The CDR3 nucleotides read TGTGCCAGCAGCGACTCGGACATTTACGAGCAGTACTTC.

CDR3 amino acids: CASSIHNGRDTYEQYF. The CDR3 bases are TGTGCCAGTAGTATCCACAACGGGCGGGATACCTACGAGCAGTACTTC. This chain joins TRBV19 and TRBJ2-7, with TRBD2 as a possible D gene (6 bases). Germline V gives CDR1 LNHDA, CDR2 SQIVND (reference sequence). V was trimmed by 3 bases and J by 2 bases, leaving 17 bases between them. This CDR3 has 16 amino acids. Based on the CDR3 plus reference TRBV19 and TRBJ2-7, the full variable domain is DGGITQSPKYLFRKEGQNVTLSCEQNLNHDAMYWYRQDPGQGLRLIYYSQIVNDFQKGDIAEGYSVSREKKESFPLTVTSAQKNPTAFYLCASSIHNGRDTYEQYFGPGTRLTVT.

The CDR3 coding sequence is TGTGCCAGCAGTTCCCAGCGGGAGGGGCCCTACGAGCAGTACTTC. Translated, it gives CASSSQREGPYEQYF. The V gene is TRBV28, the J gene TRBJ2-7; TRBD2 matches 10 bases. J lost 2 bases, V lost 4 bases, and 5 bases had no gene match. The length of the CDR3 is 15 residues. Germline V gene data show CDR1 as MDHEN and CDR2 as SYDVKM. The full variable domain, completed using reference TRBV28 and TRBJ2-7, is DVKVTQSSRYLVKRTGEKVFLECVQDMDHENMFWYRQDPGLGLRLIYFSYDVKMKEKGDIPEGYSVSREKKERFSLILESASTNQTSMYLCASSSQREGPYEQYFGPGTRLTVT.

On this clone: The junction departs from the called germline gene at one end, perhaps through a read error. The chain links TRBV7-9 to TRBJ2-2; weak D call: TRBD1 (5 bases). This CDR3 comprises 17 residues. Per the germline V gene, CDR1 is SEHNR and CDR2 is FQNEAQ (reference sequence). The CDR3 region has the DNA TGTTCCAGCAGCTTAGGGGCAGTTCTCCAGGGCACCGGGGAGCTGTTTTTT. Translation gives CSSSLGAVLQGTGELFF.

Only one count was recorded for this clone. The gene calls are TRBV5-4 and TRBJ2-5; D is possibly TRBD2 (6 bases). CDR3 length: 13 residues. The germline gives CDR1 SGHNT, CDR2 YYREEE (reference sequence). V gave up 0 bases and J gave up 4 bases, with 7 bases separating them. The chain's CDR3 is CASSLAGGETQYF. The CDR3 region has the DNA TGTGCCAGCAGCTTGGCCGGGGGAGAGACCCAGTACTTC. Using reference TRBV5-4 and TRBJ2-5 for the parts outside the CDR3, the full variable domain is ETGVTQSPTHLIKTRGQQVTLRCSSQSGHNTVSWYQQALGQGPQFIFQYYREEENGRGNFPPRFSGLQFPNYSSELNVNALELDDSALYLCASSLAGGETQYFGPGTRLLVL.

V usage is TRBV27 and J usage is TRBJ2-1, with D perhaps TRBD1 (5 bases). V was clipped by 6 bases and J by 15 bases, with 15 bases between them. This CDR3 spans 11 amino acids. Germline V CDR1 and CDR2: MNHEY, SMNVEV (reference sequence). CDR3 nucleotides: TGTGCCAGCAGCATGGGGCCCGCCCGGTTCTTC. Its protein product is CASSMGPARFF.

V gene TRBV19 combines with J gene TRBJ2-2, with TRBD1 identical over 7 bases. Germline loops: CDR1 LNHDA, CDR2 SQIVND (reference sequence). This CDR3 has 13 amino acids. The trim removed 6 bases at V and 5 bases at J, leaving 3 bases unmatched. The CDR3 DNA reads TGTGCCAGTAGAACAGGGGCTACCGGGGAGCTGTTTTTT. It specifies CASRTGATGELFF. Together with reference TRBV19 and TRBJ2-2, the CDR3 gives the full variable domain: DGGITQSPKYLFRKEGQNVTLSCEQNLNHDAMYWYRQDPGQGLRLIYYSQIVNDFQKGDIAEGYSVSREKKESFPLTVTSAQKNPTAFYLCASRTGATGELFFGEGSRLTVL.

To note about this clone: Other DNA sequences from this sample encode an identical CDR3 as well. V gene TRBV28 combines with J gene TRBJ2-7; 11 nucleotides match TRBD2. Germline CDR1 is MDHEN and CDR2 is SYDVKM. CDR3 size: 18 residues. V gave up 6 bases and J gave up 4 bases; unmatched junction bases: 17. The CDR3 here is CASSTGTSTSGIGYEQYF. CDR3 DNA sequence: TGTGCCAGCAGCACAGGAACTTCGACTAGCGGGATAGGGTACGAGCAGTACTTC. The variable domain in full, completed from reference TRBV28 and TRBJ2-7, reads DVKVTQSSRYLVKRTGEKVFLECVQDMDHENMFWYRQDPGLGLRLIYFSYDVKMKEKGDIPEGYSVSREKKERFSLILESASTNQTSMYLCASSTGTSTSGIGYEQYFGPGTRLTVT.

Worth noting for this clone: Compared with germline, one end of the junction differs, possibly owing to a read error. V is TRBV7-9 and J is TRBJ1-1, with D hard to call. Per the germline V gene, CDR1 is SEHNR and CDR2 is FQNEAQ (reference sequence). This CDR3 is 15 amino acids long. CDR3 coding DNA: TGTTCCAGCAGCTTATCTTATTTCGGTGACACTGAAGCTTTCTTT. Translation gives CSSSLSYFGDTEAFF.

V gene TRBV28 combines with J gene TRBJ2-1; D possibly corresponds to TRBD1 (5 bases). The CDR3 has 12 amino acids. V was pared by 4 bases and J by 10 bases, with 11 bases between. The germline CDR1 and CDR2 sequences are MDHEN and SYDVKM. The CDR3 here is CASSSPGKEQFF. The CDR3 DNA follows: TGTGCCAGCAGTTCTCCAGGGAAGGAGCAGTTCTTC.